This T cell receptor beta chain originates from a study of blood T cell repertoires in COVID-19. Study-level information: Collection of acute and convalescent COVID-19 samples took place in the United States, Italy and Spain. The analysed material was cDNA or gDNA that came from T cells, B-cell-depleted T cells, or PBMCs.

The authors' processing: Estimation of nucleated cell counts relied on the amplification of reference gene primers. Assay used: immunoSEQ multiplex PCR; TCRdb lists only in-frame clones, some missing. Clone size and V and J calls were adopted from that table, with D and trimming inferred from the DNA. Of approximately 130,000 clones in the sample, approximately 77% were seen once. The CDR3 extends over 13 amino acids. V lost 4 bases, J lost 5 bases, and 11 bases lay in between. Per the germline V gene, CDR1 is MNHEY and CDR2 is SVGAGI. The TCR comes from a man older than 75 with acute or convalescent COVID-19. The chain links TRBV6-5 to TRBJ1-2, with no clear D. Sequenced sample: peripheral blood. The CDR3 sequence is CASSSTAYYGYTF. The CDR3 bases are TGTGCCAGCAGTTCCACAGCTTATTATGGCTACACCTTC.